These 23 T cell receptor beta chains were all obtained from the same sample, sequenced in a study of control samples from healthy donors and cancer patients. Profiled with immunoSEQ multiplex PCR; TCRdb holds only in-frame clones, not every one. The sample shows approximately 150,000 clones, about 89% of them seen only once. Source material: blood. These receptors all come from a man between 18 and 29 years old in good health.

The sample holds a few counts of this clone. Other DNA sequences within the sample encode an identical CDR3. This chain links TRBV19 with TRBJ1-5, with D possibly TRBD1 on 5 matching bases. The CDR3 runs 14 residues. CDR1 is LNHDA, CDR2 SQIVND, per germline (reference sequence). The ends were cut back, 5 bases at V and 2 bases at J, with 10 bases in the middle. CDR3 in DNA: TGTGCCAGTAGTTCGGGAGGGGGCAATCAGCCCCAGCATTTT. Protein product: CASSSGGGNQPQHF. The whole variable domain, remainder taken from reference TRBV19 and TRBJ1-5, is DGGITQSPKYLFRKEGQNVTLSCEQNLNHDAMYWYRQDPGQGLRLIYYSQIVNDFQKGDIAEGYSVSREKKESFPLTVTSAQKNPTAFYLCASSSGGGNQPQHFGDGTRLSIL.

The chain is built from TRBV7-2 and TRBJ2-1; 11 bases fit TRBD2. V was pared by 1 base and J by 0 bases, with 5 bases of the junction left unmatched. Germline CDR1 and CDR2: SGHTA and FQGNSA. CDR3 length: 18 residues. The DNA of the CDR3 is TGTGCCAGCAGCTTAGTGGCTAGCGGGGGGTTCTCCTACAATGAGCAGTTCTTC. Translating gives CASSLVASGGFSYNEQFF.

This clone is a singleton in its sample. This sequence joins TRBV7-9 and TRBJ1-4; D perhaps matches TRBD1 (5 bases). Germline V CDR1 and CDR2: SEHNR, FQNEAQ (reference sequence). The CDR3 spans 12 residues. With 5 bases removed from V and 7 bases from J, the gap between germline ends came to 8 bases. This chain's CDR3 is CASSQGFEKLFF. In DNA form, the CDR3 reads TGTGCCAGCAGCCAGGGATTTGAAAAACTGTTTTTT.

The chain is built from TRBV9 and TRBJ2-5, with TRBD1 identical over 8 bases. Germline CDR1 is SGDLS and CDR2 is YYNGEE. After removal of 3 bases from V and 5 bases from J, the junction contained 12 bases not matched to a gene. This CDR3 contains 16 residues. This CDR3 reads CASSEIITGGKETQYF. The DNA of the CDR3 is TGTGCCAGCAGCGAGATCATTACAGGGGGGAAGGAGACCCAGTACTTC.

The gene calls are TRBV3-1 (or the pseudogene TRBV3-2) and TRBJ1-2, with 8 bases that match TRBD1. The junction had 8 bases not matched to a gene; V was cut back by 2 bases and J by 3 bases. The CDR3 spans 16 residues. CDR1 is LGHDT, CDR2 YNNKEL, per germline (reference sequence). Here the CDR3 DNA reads TGTGCCAGCAGCCAATCCGACAGGGGCCTATACTATGGCTACACCTTC. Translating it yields CASSQSDRGLYYGYTF.

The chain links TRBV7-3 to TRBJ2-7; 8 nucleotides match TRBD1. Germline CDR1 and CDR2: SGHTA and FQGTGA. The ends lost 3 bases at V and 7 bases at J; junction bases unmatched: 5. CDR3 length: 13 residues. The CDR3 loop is CASSLQGAGEQYF. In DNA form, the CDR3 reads TGTGCCAGCAGCTTGCAGGGGGCTGGGGAGCAGTACTTC.

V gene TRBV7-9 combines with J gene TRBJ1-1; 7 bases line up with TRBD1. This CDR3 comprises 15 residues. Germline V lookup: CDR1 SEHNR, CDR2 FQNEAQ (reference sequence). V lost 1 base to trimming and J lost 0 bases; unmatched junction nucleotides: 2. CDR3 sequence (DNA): TGTGCCAGCAGCTTAGGACAGGGAATGAACACTGAAGCTTTCTTT. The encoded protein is CASSLGQGMNTEAFF.

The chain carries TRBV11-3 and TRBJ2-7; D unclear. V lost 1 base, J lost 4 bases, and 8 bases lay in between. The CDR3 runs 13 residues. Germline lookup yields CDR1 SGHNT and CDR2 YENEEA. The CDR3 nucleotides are TGTGCCAGCAGCTTAGGTTTCGGATACGAGCAGTACTTC. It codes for CASSLGFGYEQYF.

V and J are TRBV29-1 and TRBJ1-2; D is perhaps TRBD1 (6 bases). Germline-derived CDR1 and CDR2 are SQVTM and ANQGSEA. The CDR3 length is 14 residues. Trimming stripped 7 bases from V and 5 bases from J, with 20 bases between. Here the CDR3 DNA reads TGCAGCGCGGGGGGGCAGGAGGGATATTATGGCTACACCTTC. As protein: CSAGGQEGYYGYTF.

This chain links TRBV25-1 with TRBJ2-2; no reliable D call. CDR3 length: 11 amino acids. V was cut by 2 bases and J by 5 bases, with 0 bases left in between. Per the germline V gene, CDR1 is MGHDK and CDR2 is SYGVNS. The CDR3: CASSETGELFF. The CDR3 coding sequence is TGTGCCAGCAGTGAAACCGGGGAGCTGTTTTTT.

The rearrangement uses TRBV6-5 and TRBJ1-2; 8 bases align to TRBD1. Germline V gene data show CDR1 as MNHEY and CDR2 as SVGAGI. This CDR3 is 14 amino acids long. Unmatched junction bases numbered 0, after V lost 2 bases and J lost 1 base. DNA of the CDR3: TGTGCCAGCAGTTACACAGGGGGTAACTATGGCTACACCTTC. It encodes CASSYTGGNYGYTF.

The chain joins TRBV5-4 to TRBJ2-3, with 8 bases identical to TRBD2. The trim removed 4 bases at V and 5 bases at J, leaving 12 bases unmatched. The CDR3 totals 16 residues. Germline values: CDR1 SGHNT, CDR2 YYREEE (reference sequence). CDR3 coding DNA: TGTGCCAGCAGCCGACGAGGACTAGCACCACAAGATACGCAGTATTTT. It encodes CASSRRGLAPQDTQYF.

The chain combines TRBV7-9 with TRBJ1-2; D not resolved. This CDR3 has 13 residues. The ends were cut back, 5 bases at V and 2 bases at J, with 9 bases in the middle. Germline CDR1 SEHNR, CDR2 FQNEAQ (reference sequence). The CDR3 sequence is CASSETENYGYTF. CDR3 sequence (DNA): TGTGCCAGCAGCGAAACAGAAAACTATGGCTACACCTTC.

The CDR3 DNA sequence: TGTGCCAGCAGTGAAGATAGCGGGGGGCCGGACAATGAGCAGTTCTTC. It codes for CASSEDSGGPDNEQFF. The chain has TRBV2 and TRBJ2-1; 10 nucleotides align to TRBD2. The length of the CDR3 is 16 residues. CDR1 is SNHLY and CDR2 is FYNNEI in the germline V gene. Trimming removed 1 base from V and 5 bases from J; junction bases left unmatched: 5.

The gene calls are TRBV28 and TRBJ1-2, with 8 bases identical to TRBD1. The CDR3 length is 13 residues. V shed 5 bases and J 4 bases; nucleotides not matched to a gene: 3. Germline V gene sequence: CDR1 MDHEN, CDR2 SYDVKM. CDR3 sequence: CASSADRGYGYTF. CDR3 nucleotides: TGTGCCAGCAGTGCCGACAGGGGCTATGGCTACACCTTC.

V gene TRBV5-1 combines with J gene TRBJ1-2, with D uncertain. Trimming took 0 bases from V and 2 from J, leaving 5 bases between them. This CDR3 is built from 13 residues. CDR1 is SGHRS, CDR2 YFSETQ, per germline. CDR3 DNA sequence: TGCGCCAGCAGCTTGGATCCGAACTATGGCTACACCTTC. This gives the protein CASSLDPNYGYTF.

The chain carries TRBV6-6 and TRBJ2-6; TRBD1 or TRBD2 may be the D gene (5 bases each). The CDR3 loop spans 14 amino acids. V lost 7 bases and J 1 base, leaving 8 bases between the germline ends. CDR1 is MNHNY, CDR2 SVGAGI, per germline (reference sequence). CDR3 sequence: CASTWGSGANVLTF. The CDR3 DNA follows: TGTGCCAGCACCTGGGGGTCTGGGGCCAACGTCCTGACTTTC.

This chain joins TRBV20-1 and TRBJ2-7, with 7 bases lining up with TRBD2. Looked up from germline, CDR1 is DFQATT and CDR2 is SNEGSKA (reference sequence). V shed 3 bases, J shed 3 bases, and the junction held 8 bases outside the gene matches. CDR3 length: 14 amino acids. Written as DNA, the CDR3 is TGCAGTGCTAGTTTCGCGGGGGAGGTCTACGAGCAGTACTTC. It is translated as CSASFAGEVYEQYF.

The CDR3 DNA follows: TGTGCCAGCTCACCACCCGAGGGGGCGTCTGGAAACACCATATATTTT. Translated, it gives CASSPPEGASGNTIYF. The chain recombines TRBV18 with TRBJ1-3; 7 bases agree with TRBD1. Germline V CDR1 and CDR2: KGHSH, LQKENI. V shed 0 bases and J 1 base; nucleotides not matched to a gene: 3. The CDR3 is made up of 16 amino acids.

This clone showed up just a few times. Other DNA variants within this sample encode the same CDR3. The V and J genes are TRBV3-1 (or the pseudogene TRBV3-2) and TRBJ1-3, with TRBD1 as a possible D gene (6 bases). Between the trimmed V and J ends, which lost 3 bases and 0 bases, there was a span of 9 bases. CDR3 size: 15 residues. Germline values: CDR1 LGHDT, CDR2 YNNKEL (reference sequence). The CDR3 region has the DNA TGTGCCAGCAGCCAGGGACAAACCTCTGGAAACACCATATATTTT. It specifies CASSQGQTSGNTIYF.

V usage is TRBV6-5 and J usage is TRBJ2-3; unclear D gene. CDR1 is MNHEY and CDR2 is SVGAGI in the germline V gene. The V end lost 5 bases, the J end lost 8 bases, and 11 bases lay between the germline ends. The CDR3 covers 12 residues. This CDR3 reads CASSNELPTQYF. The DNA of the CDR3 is TGTGCCAGCAGTAATGAGCTTCCTACGCAGTATTTT.

CDR3 coding DNA: TGTGCCAGCAGCCTCTACAACTATGGCTACACCTTC. Translation: CASSLYNYGYTF. The chain carries TRBV2 and TRBJ1-2, with no clear D. Germline CDR1 SNHLY, CDR2 FYNNEI. The CDR3 contains 12 residues. Trimming left V 6 bases short and J 2 bases short, with 7 bases between.

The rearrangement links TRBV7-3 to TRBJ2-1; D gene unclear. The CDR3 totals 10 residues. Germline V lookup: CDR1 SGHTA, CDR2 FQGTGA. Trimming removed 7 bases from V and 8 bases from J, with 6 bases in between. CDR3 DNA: TGTGCCAGCACGTACGATGAGCAGTTCTTC. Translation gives CASTYDEQFF.